A selection of T cell receptor beta chains follows, all from one sample in a study of blood T cell repertoires in COVID-19. Libraries were prepared by immunoSEQ multiplex PCR; TCRdb keeps only in-frame clonotypes and omits some of them. Of tens of thousands of clones listed, about 85% are singletons. Sequenced sample: peripheral blood. These receptors were obtained from a human donor in a cohort sampled during active COVID-19. Each CDR3 is given with its conserved first and last residue. A D gene is named only where the DNA matches it firmly. Clone size appears in some rows only: once, few, many, or a class for an expanded clone.

d_call	v_call	cdr3_length	clone_size	j_call	cdr3_nt	cdr3_aa
.	TRBV19	17	.	TRBJ2-1	TGTGCCAGTAGTATAGGCCGGGAACTAGTATCCTACAATGAGCAGTTCTTC	CASSIGRELVSYNEQFF
TRBD2	TRBV2	14	few	TRBJ2-3	TGTGCCAGCAGTGCCCAGGGAGGGTCAGATACGCAGTATTTT	CASSAQGGSDTQYF
.	TRBV5-4	17	.	TRBJ1-2	TGTGCCAGCAGGAGACTCGGACAAGGGCCCCACCCCTATGGCTACACCTTC	CASRRLGQGPHPYGYTF
.	TRBV6-5	14	.	TRBJ1-2	TGTGCCAGCAGTTATAGTATCGGGGGTGGAGGCTACACCTTC	CASSYSIGGGGYTF
.	TRBV29-1	10	.	TRBJ1-2	.	CSVGTGAGSF
.	TRBV30	18	.	TRBJ1-5	TGTGCCTGGAGTGTATTTAGGGCACGAACAGGGTTCAATCAGCCCCAGCATTTT	CAWSVFRARTGFNQPQHF
TRBD1	TRBV5-6	12	.	TRBJ1-2	TGTGCCAGCAGCCCGGGACAGGGGTCCTACACCTTC	CASSPGQGSYTF
TRBD1	TRBV4-3	17	few	TRBJ2-1	TGCGCCAGCAGCCAATCACAGGGGGCTTATTCCTACAATGAGCAGTTCTTC	CASSQSQGAYSYNEQFF
.	TRBV19	17	.	TRBJ2-5	TGTGCCAGTAGTACACGGACAGGGAGGGCCCACCAAGAGACCCAGTACTTC	CASSTRTGRAHQETQYF
.	TRBV27	14	few	TRBJ2-1	TGTGCCAGCAGGGGACTCCTGACCTACAATGAGCAGTTCTTC	CASRGLLTYNEQFF
TRBD1	TRBV7-3	14	.	TRBJ1-5	TGTGCCAGCAGCTCCCAGGGGGGCAATCAGCCCCAGCATTTT	CASSSQGGNQPQHF
.	TRBV18	16	.	TRBJ2-7	TGTGCCAGCTCACCTTTAGCGGTACCGCTCTCCTACGAGCAGTACTTC	CASSPLAVPLSYEQYF
.	TRBV7-9	12	.	TRBJ2-7	TGTGCCAGCAGTGGCCGAAGCTACGAGCAGTACTTC	CASSGRSYEQYF
TRBD1	TRBV29-1	14	.	TRBJ2-1	TGCAGCGCACAACGGGACAGGGGTTCCAATGAGCAGTTCTTC	CSAQRDRGSNEQFF
TRBD1	TRBV2	14	.	TRBJ2-7	TGTGCCAGCAGCCTGGGACAGGGTAAATACGAGCAGTACTTC	CASSLGQGKYEQYF
.	TRBV30	11	.	TRBJ1-2	TGTGCCTGGAGTGTTAGACTTTCCTACACCTTC	CAWSVRLSYTF
.	TRBV21-1	18	.	TRBJ1-3	TGTGCCAGCAGCGGAAAAAGACAGGGGAAATTATATGGAAACACCATATATTTT	CASSGKRQGKLYGNTIYF
.	TRBV6-1	13	.	TRBJ2-7	TGTGCCAGCAGGTATTCTCGGGGCTACGAGCAGTACTTC	CASRYSRGYEQYF
TRBD1	TRBV5-1	14	few	TRBJ2-3	TGCGCCAGCAGCGACACAGGGGGCACAGATACGCAGTATTTT	CASSDTGGTDTQYF
.	TRBV21-1	16	.	TRBJ2-7	TGTGCCAGCAGCAGAGGGACGTGGAGGGTCTCCTACGAGCAGTACTTC	CASSRGTWRVSYEQYF
TRBD1	TRBV5-1	14	.	TRBJ1-6	TGCGCCAGCAGCCCCGGGACAGGGAGTTCACCCCTCCACTTT	CASSPGTGSSPLHF
.	TRBV5-6	14	.	TRBJ2-3	TGTGCCAGCAGCTTGGGGGCAGCCAGGGATACGCAGTATTTT	CASSLGAARDTQYF
.	TRBV24-1	12	.	TRBJ1-5	TGTGCCACCAGTGATTCGGGGGATCCCCAGCATTTT	CATSDSGDPQHF
TRBD2	TRBV28	16	.	TRBJ2-7	TGTGCCAGCTTCGAACTAGCGGGGGCGGGAGTGAACGAGCAGTACTTC	CASFELAGAGVNEQYF
.	TRBV5-1	15	.	TRBJ2-1	TGCGCCAGCAGCTTGGTATCGGGAGTCCACAATGAGCAGTTCTTC	CASSLVSGVHNEQFF
TRBD2	TRBV6-5	14	.	TRBJ2-3	TGTGCCAGCCAGCGGGGGGGCCGTACAGATACGCAGTATTTT	CASQRGGRTDTQYF
.	TRBV6-5	14	.	TRBJ1-2	TGTGCCAGCACCCCTTCGACGGGATCCTATGGCTACACCTTC	CASTPSTGSYGYTF
.	TRBV7-9	15	.	TRBJ1-3	TGTGCCAGCAGCCCGGGGGGCAAATCTGGAAACACCATATATTTT	CASSPGGKSGNTIYF
TRBD1	TRBV11-3	13	.	TRBJ2-5	TGTGCCAGCAGCATGACAGGGCAAGAGACCCAGTACTTC	CASSMTGQETQYF
TRBD2	TRBV7-2	16	.	TRBJ2-3	TGTGCCAGCAGCACCACCCTAGCGGGGGGGCTGGATACGCAGTATTTT	CASSTTLAGGLDTQYF
.	TRBV28	12	.	TRBJ1-1	TGTGCCACGCACGGGGGGAACACTGAAGCTTTCTTT	CATHGGNTEAFF
TRBD2	TRBV18	16	.	TRBJ2-1	TGTGCCAGCTCACCACCGATGGGCCTAGCGGGAAGTAGGCAGTTCTTC	CASSPPMGLAGSRQFF
.	TRBV7-9	15	once	TRBJ2-1	TGTGCCAGCAGCTCCTCTAGCACTCCGTTAAATGAGCAGTTCTTC	CASSSSSTPLNEQFF
.	TRBV27	14	once	TRBJ2-7	TGTGCCAGCAGCCGGTATCGGGGGAGATACGAGCAGTACTTC	CASSRYRGRYEQYF
.	TRBV6-5	14	.	TRBJ2-3	TGTGCCAGCCGGTCGGGAGTTGGGTCAGATACGCAGTATTTT	CASRSGVGSDTQYF
.	TRBV7-9	15	.	TRBJ1-6	TGTGCCAGCAGCTTGTCTGCAAGGGGGGGAGCACCCCTCCACTTT	CASSLSARGGAPLHF
.	TRBV4-3	13	.	TRBJ2-2	TGCGCCAGCAGCCAAGGAGGTCCCGGGGAGCTGTTTTTT	CASSQGGPGELFF
TRBD1	TRBV6-2/TRBV6-3	17	.	TRBJ1-2	TGTGCCAGCAGTTACGATAGTACAGGGGATGCCTCGGATGGCTACACCTTC	CASSYDSTGDASDGYTF
.	TRBV25-1	14	.	TRBJ1-3	TGTGCCAGCAGCGAGACATCCTCTGGAAACACCATATATTTT	CASSETSSGNTIYF
.	TRBV6-5	14	.	TRBJ1-5	TGTGCCAGCAGTCCAGGAGGTCGACGTCAGCCCCAGCATTTT	CASSPGGRRQPQHF
.	TRBV4-1	15	.	TRBJ1-5	TGCGCCAGCAGCCAACGGGAGAGTAGCAATCAGCCCCAGCATTTT	CASSQRESSNQPQHF
TRBD1	TRBV25-1	16	.	TRBJ1-6	TGTGCCAGCAGACAGACAGGGAGATCTTCGAATTCACCCCTCCACTTT	CASRQTGRSSNSPLHF
TRBD2	TRBV3-1/TRBV3-2	17	once	TRBJ2-2	TGTGCCAGCCGAAGAAGCGGGAGGTCCCTGAACACCGGGGAGCTGTTTTTT	CASRRSGRSLNTGELFF
.	TRBV7-2	13	.	TRBJ1-2	TGTGCCAGCAGCTTTGGGCAGCACTATGGCTACACCTTC	CASSFGQHYGYTF
.	TRBV11-2	16	.	TRBJ1-3	TGTGCCAGCAGCACCGCGGCCGAGGGCTTTGGAAACACCATATATTTT	CASSTAAEGFGNTIYF
TRBD1	TRBV9	14	.	TRBJ2-3	TGTGCCAGCAGCCTCTCACGGACAGGAAACTTTCCGTATTTT	CASSLSRTGNFPYF
.	TRBV7-7	13	.	TRBJ2-5	TGTGCCAGCAGCTTAGGAGGGAGAGAGACCCAGTACTTC	CASSLGGRETQYF
.	TRBV12-3/TRBV12-4	13	.	TRBJ2-5	TGTGCCAGCACATTAGGGGGCGGGAAGACCCAGTACTTC	CASTLGGGKTQYF
.	TRBV19	15	.	TRBJ1-1	TGTGCCAGTAGTATAGCCCCTGTAATGAACACTGAAGCTTTCTTT	CASSIAPVMNTEAFF
TRBD1	TRBV25-1	15	.	TRBJ2-7	TGTGCCAGCAGTGAATGGGGGACAGACTCCTACGAGCAGTACTTC	CASSEWGTDSYEQYF
TRBD2	TRBV5-8	16	.	TRBJ2-7	TGTGCCAGCAGCCCCGGGACTAGCGGGAGAATCTACGAGCAGTACTTC	CASSPGTSGRIYEQYF
.	TRBV7-9	15	.	TRBJ1-3	TGTGCCAGCAGCCCTTTCCCCCTCTCGGGAGACACCATATATTTT	CASSPFPLSGDTIYF
.	TRBV5-4	15	.	TRBJ2-3	TGTGCCAGCAGCTTGATCTCTGTCTACACAGATACGCAGTATTTT	CASSLISVYTDTQYF
TRBD1	TRBV5-6	14	.	TRBJ2-7	TGTGCCAGCAGCTTGGGACAGGGGGCCTACGAGCAGTACTTC	CASSLGQGAYEQYF
TRBD1	TRBV5-8	13	.	TRBJ2-1	TGTGCCAGCATCCGACAGGGATGGAATGAGCAGTTCTTC	CASIRQGWNEQFF